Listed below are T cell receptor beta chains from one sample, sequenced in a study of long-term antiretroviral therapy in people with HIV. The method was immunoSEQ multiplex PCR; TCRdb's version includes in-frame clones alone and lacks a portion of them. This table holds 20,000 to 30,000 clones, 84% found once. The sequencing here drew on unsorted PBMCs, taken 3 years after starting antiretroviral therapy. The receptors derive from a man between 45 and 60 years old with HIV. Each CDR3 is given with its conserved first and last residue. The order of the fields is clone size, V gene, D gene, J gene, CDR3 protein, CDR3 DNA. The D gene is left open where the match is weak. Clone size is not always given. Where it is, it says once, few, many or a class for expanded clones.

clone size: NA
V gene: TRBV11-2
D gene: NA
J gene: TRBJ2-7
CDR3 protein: CASSLGLTDYEQYF
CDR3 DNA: TGTGCCAGCAGCCTTGGACTCACAGACTACGAGCAGTACTTC

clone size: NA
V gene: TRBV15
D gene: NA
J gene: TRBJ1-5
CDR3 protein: CATSRDKRRGPTEPQHF
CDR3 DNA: TGTGCCACCAGCAGAGATAAGAGGAGGGGCCCCACCGAGCCCCAGCATTTT

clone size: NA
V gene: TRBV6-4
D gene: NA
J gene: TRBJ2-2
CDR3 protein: CASSDSTTGELFF
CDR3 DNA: TGTGCCAGCAGTGACTCAACCACCGGGGAGCTGTTTTTT

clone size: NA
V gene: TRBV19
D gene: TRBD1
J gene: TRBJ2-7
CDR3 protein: CASSRTGQFSYEQYF
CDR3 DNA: TGTGCCAGTAGTAGGACAGGACAGTTCTCCTACGAGCAGTACTTC

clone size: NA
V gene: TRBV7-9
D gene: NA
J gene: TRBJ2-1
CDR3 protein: CASSLEGGSYNEQFF
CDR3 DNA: TGTGCCAGCAGCTTAGAGGGCGGCTCCTACAATGAGCAGTTCTTC

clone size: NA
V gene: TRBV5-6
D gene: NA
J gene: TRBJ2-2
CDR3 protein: CASSLRGADTGELFF
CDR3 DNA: TGTGCCAGCAGCTTGCGGGGGGCAGACACCGGGGAGCTGTTTTTT

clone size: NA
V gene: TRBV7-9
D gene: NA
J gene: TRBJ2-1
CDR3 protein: CASSFSRGPRHNEQFF
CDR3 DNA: TGTGCCAGCAGCTTCTCCCGGGGGCCAAGGCACAATGAGCAGTTCTTC

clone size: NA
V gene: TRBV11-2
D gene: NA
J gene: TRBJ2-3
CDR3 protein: CASSPHIFGGGTDTQYF
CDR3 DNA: TGTGCCAGCAGCCCCCATATTTTCGGGGGAGGCACAGATACGCAGTATTTT

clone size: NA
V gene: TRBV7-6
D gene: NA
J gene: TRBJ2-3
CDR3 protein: CASSSPKPGSGTDTQYF
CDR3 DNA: TGTGCCAGCAGCTCCCCAAAGCCGGGATCGGGCACAGATACGCAGTATTTT

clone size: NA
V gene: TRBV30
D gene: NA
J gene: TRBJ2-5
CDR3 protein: CAWSVGTQETQYF
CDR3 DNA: TGTGCCTGGAGTGTTGGGACCCAAGAGACCCAGTACTTC

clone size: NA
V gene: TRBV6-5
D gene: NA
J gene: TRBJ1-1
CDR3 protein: CASSSLQGGTEAFF
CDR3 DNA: TGTGCCAGCAGTTCGCTACAGGGAGGCACTGAAGCTTTCTTT

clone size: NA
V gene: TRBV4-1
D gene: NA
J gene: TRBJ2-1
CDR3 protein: CASSQVPGVSSYNEQFF
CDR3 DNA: TGCGCCAGCAGCCAAGTCCCTGGCGTGAGCTCCTACAATGAGCAGTTCTTC

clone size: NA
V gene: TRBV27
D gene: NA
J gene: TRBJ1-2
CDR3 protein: CASSPRAGNYGYTF
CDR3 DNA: TGTGCCAGCAGTCCCCGGGCGGGGAACTATGGCTACACCTTC

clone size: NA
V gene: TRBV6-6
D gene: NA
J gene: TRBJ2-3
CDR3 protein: CASRPIATVTQYF
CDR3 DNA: TGTGCCAGCAGACCCATCGCCACAGTTACGCAGTATTTT

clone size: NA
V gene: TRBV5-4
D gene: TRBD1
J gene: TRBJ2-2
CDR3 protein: CASSFPGQGSELNTGELFF
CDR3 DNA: TGTGCCAGCAGCTTCCCGGGACAGGGATCCGAATTGAACACCGGGGAGCTGTTTTTT

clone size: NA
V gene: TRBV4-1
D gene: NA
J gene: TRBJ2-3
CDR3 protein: CASSHIPGADTQYF
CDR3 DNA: TGCGCCAGCAGCCATATCCCGGGGGCGGATACGCAGTATTTT

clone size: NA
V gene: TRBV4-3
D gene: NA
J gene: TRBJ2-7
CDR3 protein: CASSQDQGYSYEQYF
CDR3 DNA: TGCGCCAGCAGCCAAGACCAGGGCTACTCCTACGAGCAGTACTTC

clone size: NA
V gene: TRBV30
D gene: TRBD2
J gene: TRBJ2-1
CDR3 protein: CAWSLTLSSGAYNEQFF
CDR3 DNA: TGTGCCTGGAGTCTTACCCTATCTAGCGGGGCCTACAATGAGCAGTTCTTC

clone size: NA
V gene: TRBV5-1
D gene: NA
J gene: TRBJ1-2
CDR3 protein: CASSLGLWGGNYGYTF
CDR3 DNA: TGCGCCAGCAGCTTGGGATTATGGGGGGGCAACTATGGCTACACCTTC

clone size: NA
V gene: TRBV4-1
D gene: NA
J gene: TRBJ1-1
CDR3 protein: CASSQVGQGFSEAFF
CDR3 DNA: TGCGCCAGCAGCCAAGTGGGCCAGGGGTTCTCTGAAGCTTTCTTT

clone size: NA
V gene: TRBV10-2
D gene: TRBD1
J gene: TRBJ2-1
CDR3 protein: CASREPDRGPESLYNEQFF
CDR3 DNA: TGCGCCAGCAGGGAACCGGACAGGGGGCCAGAAAGTCTCTACAATGAGCAGTTCTTC

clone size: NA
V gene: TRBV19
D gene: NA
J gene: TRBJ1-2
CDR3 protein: CASSMPAEGYTF
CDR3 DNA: TGTGCCAGTAGTATGCCCGCAGAGGGCTACACCTTC

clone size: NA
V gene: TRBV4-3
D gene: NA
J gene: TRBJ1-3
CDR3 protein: CASSQTLGSGNTIYF
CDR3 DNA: TGCGCCAGCAGCCAAACATTGGGTTCTGGAAACACCATATATTTT

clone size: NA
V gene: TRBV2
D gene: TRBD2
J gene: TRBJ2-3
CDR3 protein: CASSGSRGEGTDTQYF
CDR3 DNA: TGTGCCAGCAGCGGTTCTCGGGGGGAGGGCACAGATACGCAGTATTTT

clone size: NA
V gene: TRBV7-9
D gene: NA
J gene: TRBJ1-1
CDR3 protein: CASSLQDTEAFF
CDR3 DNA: TGTGCCAGCAGCCTCCAGGACACTGAAGCTTTCTTT

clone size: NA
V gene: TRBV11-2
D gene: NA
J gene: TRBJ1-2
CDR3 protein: CASSRFGGDGYTF
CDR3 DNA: TGTGCCAGCAGCCGATTCGGGGGAGACGGCTACACCTTC

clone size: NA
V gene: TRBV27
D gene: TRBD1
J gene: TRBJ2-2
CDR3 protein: CASSQDDRVLTGELFF
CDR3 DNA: TGTGCCAGCAGTCAGGACGACAGGGTGCTAACCGGGGAGCTGTTTTTT

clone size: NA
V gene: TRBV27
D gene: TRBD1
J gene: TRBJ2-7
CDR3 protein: CASSVDRGVGASYEQYF
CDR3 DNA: TGTGCCAGCAGTGTGGACAGGGGAGTCGGTGCTTCCTACGAGCAGTACTTC

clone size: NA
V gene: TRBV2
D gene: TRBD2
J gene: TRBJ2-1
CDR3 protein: CASTRELADRGGNEQFF
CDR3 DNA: TGTGCCAGCACCCGGGAACTAGCGGATCGGGGTGGCAATGAGCAGTTCTTC

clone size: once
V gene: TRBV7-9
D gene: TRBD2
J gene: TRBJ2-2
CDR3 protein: CASSARGTSGDTGELFF
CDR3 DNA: TGTGCCAGCAGCGCGAGAGGGACTAGCGGGGACACCGGGGAGCTGTTTTTT

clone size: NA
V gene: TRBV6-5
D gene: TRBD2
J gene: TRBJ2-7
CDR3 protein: CASTSRRGVHEQYF
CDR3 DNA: TGTGCCAGCACTTCTAGGCGGGGGGTCCACGAGCAGTACTTC

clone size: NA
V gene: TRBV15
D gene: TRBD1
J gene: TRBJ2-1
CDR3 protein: CATSRDRGSYNEQFF
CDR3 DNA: TGTGCCACCAGCCGGGACAGGGGGAGCTACAATGAGCAGTTCTTC

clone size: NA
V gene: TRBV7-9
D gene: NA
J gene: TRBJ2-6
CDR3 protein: CASSRFDPSGANVLTF
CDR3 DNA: TGTGCCAGCAGTCGATTTGACCCCTCTGGGGCCAACGTCCTGACTTTC

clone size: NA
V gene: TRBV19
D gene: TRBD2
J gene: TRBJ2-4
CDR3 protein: CASSKRGLAGNIQYF
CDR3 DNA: TGTGCCAGTAGTAAGCGGGGACTAGCGGGAAACATTCAGTACTTC

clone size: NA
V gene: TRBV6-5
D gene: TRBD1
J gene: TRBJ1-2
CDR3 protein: CASSYFPGQSNYGYTF
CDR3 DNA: TGTGCCAGCAGTTACTTCCCGGGACAGAGTAACTATGGCTACACCTTC

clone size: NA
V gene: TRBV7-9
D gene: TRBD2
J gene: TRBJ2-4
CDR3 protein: CASSLLTSGRTLAKNIQYF
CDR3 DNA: TGTGCCAGCAGCCTCCTGACTAGCGGGAGAACCCTAGCCAAAAACATTCAGTACTTC

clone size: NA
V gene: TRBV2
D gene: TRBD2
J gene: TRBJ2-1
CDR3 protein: CASIGTGGLQFF
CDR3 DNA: TGTGCCAGCATAGGGACGGGAGGATTGCAGTTCTTC

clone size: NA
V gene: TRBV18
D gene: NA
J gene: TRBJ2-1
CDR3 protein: CASSSLDVEQFF
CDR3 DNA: TGTGCCAGCTCATCGCTGGACGTTGAGCAGTTCTTC

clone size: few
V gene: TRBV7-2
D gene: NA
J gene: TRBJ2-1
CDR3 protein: CASSSYPVADYNEQFF
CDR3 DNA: TGTGCCAGCAGCTCTTACCCTGTAGCGGATTACAATGAGCAGTTCTTC

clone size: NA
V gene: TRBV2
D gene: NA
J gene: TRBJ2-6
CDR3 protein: CASRGVYSGANVLTF
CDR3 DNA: TGTGCCAGCAGGGGAGTCTACTCTGGGGCCAACGTCCTGACTTTC